This section outlines one TCR beta chain sequence together with its context. The antigen is undetermined. The data were taken from a study of OX40 agonist ivuxolimab in advanced cancers. Some clones are missing from TCRdb's copy, which holds only in-frame ones; the method was immunoSEQ multiplex PCR. The data hold 60,000 to 80,000 clones, with roughly 88% observed a single time. The CDR3 length is 14 residues. V shed 4 bases and J 4 bases; nucleotides not matched to a gene: 7. Per germline, CDR1 SGHDT and CDR2 YYEEEE. Study-level points and caveats: The study observed clonal expansion of CD4+ and CD8+ blood T cells by week 6 at 0.1 to 3.0 mg/kg.

This TCR was sampled from an adult with an advanced solid tumor such as melanoma, head and neck, liver or kidney cancer. The genes are TRBV5-6 and TRBJ1-2; 7 positions match TRBD1. The specimen comprised CD4+ or CD8+ T cells sorted from blood, sampled in a trial of the OX40 agonist ivuxolimab. CDR3 residues: CASSRQGQTYGYTF. CDR3 DNA: TGTGCCAGCAGCCGGCAGGGACAGACCTATGGCTACACCTTC.